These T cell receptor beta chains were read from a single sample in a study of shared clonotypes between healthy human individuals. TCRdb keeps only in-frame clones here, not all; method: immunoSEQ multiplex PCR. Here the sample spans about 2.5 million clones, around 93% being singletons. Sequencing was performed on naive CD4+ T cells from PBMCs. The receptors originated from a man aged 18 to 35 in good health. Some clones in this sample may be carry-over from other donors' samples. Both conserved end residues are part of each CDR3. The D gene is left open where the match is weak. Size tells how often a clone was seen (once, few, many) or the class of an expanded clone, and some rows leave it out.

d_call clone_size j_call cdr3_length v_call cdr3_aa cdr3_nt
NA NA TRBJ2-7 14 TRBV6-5 CASCRTGSSYEQYF TGTGCCAGTTGCCGGACCGGGAGCTCCTACGAGCAGTACTTC
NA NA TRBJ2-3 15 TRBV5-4 CASSFFSGAIDTQYF TGTGCCAGCAGCTTTTTCTCGGGAGCAATAGATACGCAGTATTTT
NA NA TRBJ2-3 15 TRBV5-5 CASSLGFIGTDTQYF TGTGCCAGCAGCTTGGGGTTTATCGGCACAGATACGCAGTATTTT
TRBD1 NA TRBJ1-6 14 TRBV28 CASSSRGLNSPLHF TGTGCCAGCAGTTCCAGGGGGCTCAATTCACCCCTCCACTTT
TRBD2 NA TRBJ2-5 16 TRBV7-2 CASSLAPSGNQETQYF TGTGCCAGCAGCTTAGCCCCTAGCGGGAACCAAGAGACCCAGTACTTC
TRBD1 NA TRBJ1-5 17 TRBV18 CASSTTGGGESNQPQHF TGTGCCAGCTCGACGACAGGGGGTGGCGAGAGCAATCAGCCCCAGCATTTT
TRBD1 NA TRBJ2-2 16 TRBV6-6 CASSAWDRGNTGELFF TGTGCCAGCAGCGCTTGGGACAGGGGGAACACCGGGGAGCTGTTTTTT
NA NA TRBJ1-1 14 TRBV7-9 CASSLIWRDTEAFF TGTGCCAGCAGCTTAATTTGGAGGGACACTGAAGCTTTCTTT
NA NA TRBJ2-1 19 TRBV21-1 CASSKVARTSGRGYNEQFF TGTGCCAGCAGCAAAGTCGCCCGTACTAGCGGGAGGGGGTACAATGAGCAGTTCTTC
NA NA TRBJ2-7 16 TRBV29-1 CSVAKINSRISYEQYF TGCAGCGTTGCAAAGATAAACAGCCGCATCTCCTACGAGCAGTACTTC
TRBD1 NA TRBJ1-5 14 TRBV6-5 CATRGQGGWQPQHF TGTGCCACCAGAGGACAGGGGGGGTGGCAGCCCCAGCATTTT
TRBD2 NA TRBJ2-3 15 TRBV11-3 CASSLAGGSTDTQYF TGTGCCAGCAGCTTAGCCGGGGGGAGCACAGATACGCAGTATTTT
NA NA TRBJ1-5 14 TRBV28 CASSTQGRNQPQHF TGTGCCAGCAGCACACAGGGCAGGAATCAGCCCCAGCATTTT
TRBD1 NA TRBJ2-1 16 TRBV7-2 CASSSRKGAESNEQFF TGTGCCAGCAGCTCAAGGAAGGGGGCTGAGAGTAATGAGCAGTTCTTC
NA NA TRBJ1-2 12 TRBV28 CASSPRSYGYTF TGTGCCAGCAGTCCGAGAAGTTATGGCTACACCTTC
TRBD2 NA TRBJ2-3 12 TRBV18 CASSEGTSGYYF TGTGCCAGCTCAGAGGGGACTAGCGGTTACTATTTT
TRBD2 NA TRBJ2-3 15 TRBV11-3 CASSLGLRELDTQYF TGTGCCAGCAGCTTAGGTCTGCGGGAGTTAGATACGCAGTATTTT
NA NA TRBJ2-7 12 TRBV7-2 CASSPRPPEQYF TGTGCCAGCAGCCCCCGTCCCCCCGAGCAGTACTTC
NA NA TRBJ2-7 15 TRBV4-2 CASSLLGGLFGEQYF TGTGCCAGCAGCTTATTGGGGGGCCTTTTCGGCGAGCAGTACTTC
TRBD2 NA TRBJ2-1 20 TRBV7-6 CASSARTGETGGRAHNEQFF TGTGCCAGCAGCGCCAGGACAGGCGAAACCGGCGGGAGGGCCCACAATGAGCAGTTCTTC
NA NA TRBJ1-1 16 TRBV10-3 CAIRDMRDTLLTEAFF TGTGCCATCAGAGACATGAGGGACACTTTACTCACTGAAGCTTTCTTT
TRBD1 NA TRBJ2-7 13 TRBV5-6 CASSGDRSYEQYF TGTGCCAGCAGCGGGGACAGGTCTTACGAGCAGTACTTC
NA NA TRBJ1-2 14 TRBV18 CASSRGTLNYGYTF TGTGCCAGCTCACGAGGGACGCTGAACTATGGCTACACCTTC
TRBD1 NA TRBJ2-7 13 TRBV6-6 CASSRQGDYEQYF TGTGCCAGCAGTCGACAGGGAGATTACGAGCAGTACTTC
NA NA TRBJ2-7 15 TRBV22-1 CPGSARGTGRSEQYF TGTCCTGGGAGCGCACGGGGGACAGGGAGAAGCGAGCAGTACTTC
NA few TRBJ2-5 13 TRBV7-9 CASSLAGKETQYF TGTGCCAGCAGCTTAGCGGGAAAAGAGACCCAGTACTTC
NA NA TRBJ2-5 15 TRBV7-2 CASSAAPRRWETQYF TGTGCCAGCAGCGCGGCCCCTAGGAGGTGGGAGACCCAGTACTTC
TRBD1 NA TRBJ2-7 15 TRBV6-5 CASRHGTGWAYEQYF TGTGCCAGCAGGCACGGGACAGGCTGGGCCTACGAGCAGTACTTC
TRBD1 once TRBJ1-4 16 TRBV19 CASTNRGGSTNEKLFF TGTGCCAGTACCAACAGGGGGGGTTCAACTAATGAAAAACTGTTTTTT
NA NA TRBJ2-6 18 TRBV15 CATSRALNRHSGANVLTF TGTGCCACCAGCAGAGCATTGAACCGACACTCTGGGGCCAACGTCCTGACTTTC
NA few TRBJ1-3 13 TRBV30 CAWSRTAGNTIYF TGTGCCTGGAGTCGGACAGCTGGAAACACCATATATTTT
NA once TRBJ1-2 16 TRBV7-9 CASSLYGGAGDYGYTF TGTGCCAGCAGCTTATACGGAGGGGCCGGGGACTATGGCTACACCTTC
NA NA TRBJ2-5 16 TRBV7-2 CASSLGVGRGQETQYF TGTGCCAGCAGCTTGGGGGTTGGACGTGGCCAAGAGACCCAGTACTTC
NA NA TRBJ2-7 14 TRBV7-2 CASSFQRSAYEQYF TGTGCCAGCAGCTTCCAAAGGTCCGCCTACGAGCAGTACTTC
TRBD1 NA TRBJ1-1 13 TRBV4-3 CASSRDRDTEAFF TGCGCCAGCAGTCGGGACAGGGACACTGAAGCTTTCTTT
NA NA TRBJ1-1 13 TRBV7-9 CASLMGQSTEAFF TGTGCCAGCTTAATGGGGCAATCCACTGAAGCTTTCTTT
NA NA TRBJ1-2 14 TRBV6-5 CASSYSDSFYGYTF TGTGCCAGCAGTTACTCGGACAGCTTCTATGGCTACACCTTC
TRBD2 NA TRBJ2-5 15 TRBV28 CASSLAGEGGETQYF TGTGCCAGCAGTTTAGCGGGAGAGGGAGGTGAGACCCAGTACTTC
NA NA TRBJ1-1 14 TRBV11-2 CASSLPRGYTEAFF TGTGCCAGCAGCCTGCCTAGGGGGTACACTGAAGCTTTCTTT
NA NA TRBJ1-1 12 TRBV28 CASSPGGAEAFF TGTGCCAGCAGCCCGGGAGGAGCCGAAGCTTTCTTT
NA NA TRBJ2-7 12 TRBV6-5 CASSSSWGEQYF TGTGCCAGCAGTTCGAGCTGGGGCGAGCAGTACTTC
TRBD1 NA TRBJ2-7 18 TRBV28 CASSRGTGGISWPGEQYF TGTGCCAGCAGTAGAGGGACAGGGGGTATCTCTTGGCCCGGGGAGCAGTACTTC
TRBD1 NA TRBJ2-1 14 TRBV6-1 CASRLRGQGPEQFF TGTGCCAGCAGACTTAGGGGACAGGGTCCGGAGCAGTTCTTC
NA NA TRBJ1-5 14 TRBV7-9 CATSGGRSNQPQHF TGTGCCACGTCCGGAGGGCGAAGCAATCAGCCCCAGCATTTT
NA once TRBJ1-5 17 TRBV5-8 CASSFGSGVVSNQPQHF TGTGCCAGCAGCTTTGGGTCAGGGGTGGTTAGCAATCAGCCCCAGCATTTT
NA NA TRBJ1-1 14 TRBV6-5 CASSSPGLRFEAFF TGTGCCAGCAGTTCTCCCGGTCTTAGGTTTGAAGCTTTCTTT
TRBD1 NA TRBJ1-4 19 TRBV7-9 CASSLVGTGPAEWGEKLFF TGTGCCAGCAGCTTAGTAGGGACAGGGCCTGCCGAGTGGGGAGAAAAACTGTTTTTT
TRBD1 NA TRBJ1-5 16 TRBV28 CASREGDRGSNQPQHF TGTGCCAGCAGGGAGGGGGACAGGGGAAGCAATCAGCCCCAGCATTTT
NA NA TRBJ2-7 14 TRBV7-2 CASSLGTYSYEQYF TGTGCCAGCAGCTTAGGCACCTACTCCTACGAGCAGTACTTC
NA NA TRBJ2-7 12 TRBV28 CASSLVPYEQYF TGTGCCAGCAGTCTGGTTCCCTACGAGCAGTACTTC
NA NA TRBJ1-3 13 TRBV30 CAWTASSGNTIYF TGTGCCTGGACAGCTAGCTCTGGAAACACCATATATTTT
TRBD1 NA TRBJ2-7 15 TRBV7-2 CASSSRTGGPYEQYF TGTGCCAGCAGCTCCCGGACAGGGGGTCCCTACGAGCAGTACTTC
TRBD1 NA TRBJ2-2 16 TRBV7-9 CASSLGGTGYTGELFF TGTGCCAGCAGCTTGGGTGGGACAGGGTACACCGGGGAGCTGTTTTTT
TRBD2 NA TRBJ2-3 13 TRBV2 CASIGGASDTQYF TGTGCCAGCATCGGGGGGGCCAGCGATACGCAGTATTTT
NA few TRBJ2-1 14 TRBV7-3 CASSSAGSYNEQFF TGTGCCAGCAGCTCCGCCGGCTCCTACAATGAGCAGTTCTTC
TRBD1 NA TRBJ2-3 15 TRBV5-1 CASSSRDRFRDTQYF TGCGCCAGCAGCTCCCGGGACAGGTTCAGAGATACGCAGTATTTT
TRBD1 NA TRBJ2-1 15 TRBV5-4 CASSLDRGSYNEQFF TGTGCCAGCAGCTTGGACAGGGGGTCCTACAATGAGCAGTTCTTC